This TCR beta chain appears in the sequencing data of a study of control samples from healthy donors and cancer patients. Sequencing was performed with immunoSEQ multiplex PCR; in TCRdb, only in-frame clones are kept and a portion is missing. The sample gives 100,000 to 150,000 clones, about nine tenths of which show up once; 4.5% to 7% is in the top ten. The CDR3 loop spans 12 amino acids. Germline CDR1 is MNHNS and CDR2 is SASEGT. Trimming removed 2 bases at V and 4 bases at J, with 6 bases between. This TCR was recovered from a man aged 18 to 35 in good health. Source material: blood. The chain combines TRBV6-1 with TRBJ2-7, with a possible D match to TRBD1 (6 bases). CDR3 bases: TGTGCCAGCAGTGAACAGGGGTACGAGCAGTACTTC. It translates to CASSEQGYEQYF.